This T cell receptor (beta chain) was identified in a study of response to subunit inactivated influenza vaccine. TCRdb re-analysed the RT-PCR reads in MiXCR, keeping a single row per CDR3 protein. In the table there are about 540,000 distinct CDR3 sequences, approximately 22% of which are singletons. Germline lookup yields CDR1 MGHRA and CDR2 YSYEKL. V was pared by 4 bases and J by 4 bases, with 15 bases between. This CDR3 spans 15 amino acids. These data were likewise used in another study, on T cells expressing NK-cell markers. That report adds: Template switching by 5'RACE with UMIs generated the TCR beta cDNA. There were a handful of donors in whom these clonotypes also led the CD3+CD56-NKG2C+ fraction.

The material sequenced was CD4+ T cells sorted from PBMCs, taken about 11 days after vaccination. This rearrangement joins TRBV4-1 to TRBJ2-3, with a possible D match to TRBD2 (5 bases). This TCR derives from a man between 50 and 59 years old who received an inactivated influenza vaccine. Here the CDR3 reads CASSLVSGQADTQYF. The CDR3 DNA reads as TGCGCCAGCAGCCTAGTCAGCGGTCAGGCAGATACGCAGTATTTT.